This is a list of T cell receptor beta chains from one sample in a study of shared clonotypes between healthy human individuals. Clones were read by immunoSEQ multiplex PCR, and TCRdb kept only the in-frame ones, dropping some. The table lists fewer than 2.5 million clones, 90% to 95% of them singletons, with roughly 0.39% in the top ten. Sequencing was done on a sample of naive CD4+ T cells from PBMCs. Source of these receptors: a man aged 18 to 30 in good health. Some clones in this sample may be carry-over from other donors' samples. The CDR3 runs from the conserved cysteine through the conserved F or W. A D gene is named only where the DNA matches it firmly. A row's size may be missing; if present it is once, few, many or a size class.

V: TRBV29-1
size: .
D: TRBD1
J: TRBJ1-1
DNA: TGCAGCGTTGAAGCCCTAGGGCGGATACAGGGGGCTGAAGCTTTCTTT
CDR3: CSVEALGRIQGAEAFF

V: TRBV7-8
size: .
D: .
J: TRBJ1-1
DNA: TGTGCCAGCAGCCCCCGACAGAGAATGAACACTGAAGCTTTCTTT
CDR3: CASSPRQRMNTEAFF

V: TRBV4-2
size: .
D: TRBD2
J: TRBJ2-3
DNA: TGTGCCAGCAGCCAAGTTCCTAGCGGGAGCGGGCGATATGGTACGCAGTATTTT
CDR3: CASSQVPSGSGRYGTQYF

V: TRBV14
size: .
D: TRBD1
J: TRBJ2-1
DNA: TGTGCCAGCAGCCAACCCTCCGGGACAGGGAACCCCAATGAGCAGTTCTTC
CDR3: CASSQPSGTGNPNEQFF

V: TRBV11-2
size: .
D: TRBD1
J: TRBJ2-7
DNA: TGTGCCAGCAGCCAAAGGACAGGGTCCTACGAGCAGTACTTC
CDR3: CASSQRTGSYEQYF

V: TRBV4-1
size: .
D: TRBD2
J: TRBJ2-7
DNA: TGCGCCAGCAGCCAAGTTGACGAGCGGGGACCCTACGAGCAGTACTTC
CDR3: CASSQVDERGPYEQYF

V: TRBV19
size: .
D: TRBD1
J: TRBJ1-2
DNA: TGTGCCAGTACCTCACTTGAGTCAGGGGGCGAGCGTGGCTACACCTTC
CDR3: CASTSLESGGERGYTF

V: TRBV15
size: .
D: TRBD1
J: TRBJ2-7
DNA: TGTGCCACGAGCCAACTGGACAGGGGGCGAAAGTACGAGCAGTACTTC
CDR3: CATSQLDRGRKYEQYF

V: TRBV27
size: once
D: .
J: TRBJ2-1
DNA: TGTGCCAGCAGGTTACGGGGGGACAGGCAATCCTACAATGAGCAGTTCTTC
CDR3: CASRLRGDRQSYNEQFF

V: TRBV30
size: .
D: .
J: TRBJ1-1
DNA: TGTGCCTGGACCCCGTTCAGGGGACTTGAAGCTTTCTTT
CDR3: CAWTPFRGLEAFF

V: TRBV30
size: few
D: .
J: TRBJ1-5
DNA: TGTGCCCGAGACAAGTCGAATCAGCCCCAGCATTTT
CDR3: CARDKSNQPQHF

V: TRBV30
size: .
D: .
J: TRBJ2-7
DNA: TGTGCCTGGAGTGGGATTGGGGCCTACGAGCAGTACTTC
CDR3: CAWSGIGAYEQYF

V: TRBV11-3
size: .
D: TRBD1
J: TRBJ2-7
DNA: TGTGCCAGCAGCTTAAGAACAGGGGTTAACCACGAGCAGTACTTC
CDR3: CASSLRTGVNHEQYF

V: TRBV5-1
size: .
D: .
J: TRBJ2-5
DNA: TGCGCCAGCAGCTTGGGTAGCGGAGAAGAGACCCAGTACTTC
CDR3: CASSLGSGEETQYF

V: TRBV10-1
size: .
D: TRBD2
J: TRBJ2-3
DNA: TGCGCCAGCAGTGAGCGGAGGACTAGCGGTAGCACAGATACGCAGTATTTT
CDR3: CASSERRTSGSTDTQYF

V: TRBV28
size: .
D: .
J: TRBJ1-5
DNA: TGTGCCAGCCATGACATGTCGCCCCAGCATTTT
CDR3: CASHDMSPQHF

V: TRBV7-9
size: .
D: .
J: TRBJ2-6
DNA: TGTGCCAGCAGCTTGCATGAGGGGAAGGCCAGGGCCAACGTCCTGACTTTC
CDR3: CASSLHEGKARANVLTF

V: TRBV27
size: .
D: .
J: TRBJ2-1
DNA: TGTGCCAGCAGTTTATCGAGGCTGGTTCTCGATAAGCAGTTCTTC
CDR3: CASSLSRLVLDKQFF

V: TRBV5-5
size: .
D: .
J: TRBJ1-2
DNA: TGTGCCAGCAGCTTGCCGGGTAAAATCTATGGCTACACCTTC
CDR3: CASSLPGKIYGYTF

V: TRBV5-1
size: .
D: TRBD1
J: TRBJ1-1
DNA: TGCGCCAGCAGCTCGTTAAACAGGGGAACTACTGAAGCTTTCTTT
CDR3: CASSSLNRGTTEAFF

V: TRBV6-4
size: .
D: .
J: TRBJ1-2
DNA: TGTGCCAGCAGTGATACAGGCCCAGGGGGCTACACCTTC
CDR3: CASSDTGPGGYTF

V: TRBV4-1
size: .
D: TRBD2
J: TRBJ2-3
DNA: TGCGCCAGCAGCCAAGTGAGGCTAGCGGACAGCACAGATACGCAGTATTTT
CDR3: CASSQVRLADSTDTQYF

V: TRBV2
size: .
D: .
J: TRBJ2-7
DNA: TGTGCCAGCAGTGGCCCCGGAGACAGAGGATACTTC
CDR3: CASSGPGDRGYF

V: TRBV7-8
size: .
D: .
J: TRBJ2-4
DNA: TGTGCCAGCAGCCTTTCCTACAGGGAAATCGGCCAAAACATTCAGTACTTC
CDR3: CASSLSYREIGQNIQYF

V: TRBV4-1
size: few
D: .
J: TRBJ1-3
DNA: TGCGCCAGCAGCCGCATACCGATCAGCGGAAACACCATATATTTT
CDR3: CASSRIPISGNTIYF

V: TRBV11-2
size: .
D: TRBD1
J: TRBJ2-3
DNA: TGTGCCAGCAGCTTAGCTCGAAGGACAGGGTTCACAGATACGCAGTATTTT
CDR3: CASSLARRTGFTDTQYF

V: TRBV7-9
size: .
D: .
J: TRBJ2-5
DNA: TGTGCCAGCAGCCAAACCGGGAGCCAAGAGACCCAGTACTTC
CDR3: CASSQTGSQETQYF

V: TRBV7-9
size: .
D: TRBD1
J: TRBJ1-1
DNA: TGTGCCAGCAGCCGAGGGGACAGCATGAACACTGAAGCTTTCTTT
CDR3: CASSRGDSMNTEAFF

V: TRBV6-1
size: .
D: TRBD2
J: TRBJ2-2
DNA: TGTGCCAGTGGGCCTAGCGGGAGTCGTACCGGGGAGCTGTTTTTT
CDR3: CASGPSGSRTGELFF

V: TRBV19
size: .
D: .
J: TRBJ2-6
DNA: TGTGCCAGTAGTATCTCACCGCTTGGGGCCAACGTCCTGACTTTC
CDR3: CASSISPLGANVLTF

V: TRBV28
size: .
D: .
J: TRBJ1-5
DNA: TGTGCCAGCACCCTCGGAGGGGGAGGTCAGCCCCAGCATTTT
CDR3: CASTLGGGGQPQHF

V: TRBV7-3
size: .
D: TRBD1
J: TRBJ2-6
DNA: TGTGCCAGCAGCAATTCAGGACAGGGCGGGGTCGGTGGGGCCAACGTCCTGACTTTC
CDR3: CASSNSGQGGVGGANVLTF

V: TRBV5-5
size: few
D: .
J: TRBJ1-3
DNA: TGTGCCAGCAGCTTGCCGGGGACCCGTGGAAACACCATATATTTT
CDR3: CASSLPGTRGNTIYF

V: TRBV6-1
size: once
D: TRBD1
J: TRBJ2-1
DNA: TGTGCCAGCAGAGGGGCCCAAGTACAGGGGACTGAGCAGTTCTTC
CDR3: CASRGAQVQGTEQFF

V: TRBV28
size: once
D: TRBD1
J: TRBJ1-2
DNA: TGTGCCAGCAGTTTGAGGGGGCGCGGCTACACCTTC
CDR3: CASSLRGRGYTF

V: TRBV18
size: .
D: .
J: TRBJ1-5
DNA: TGTGCCAGCTCACCAGGGACGGTTCAGCCCCAGCATTTT
CDR3: CASSPGTVQPQHF

V: TRBV7-9
size: once
D: .
J: TRBJ1-5
DNA: TGTGCCAGCAGCCTGGGTGGGATCAATCAGCCCCAGCATTTT
CDR3: CASSLGGINQPQHF

V: TRBV9
size: .
D: .
J: TRBJ2-7
DNA: TGTGCCAGCAGCGTAGACGGCAGCTTCTACGAGCAGTACTTC
CDR3: CASSVDGSFYEQYF

V: TRBV28
size: .
D: .
J: TRBJ2-6
DNA: TGTGCCAGCAGTATAGGGACACCTGGGGCCAACGTCCTGACTTTC
CDR3: CASSIGTPGANVLTF

V: TRBV4-3
size: .
D: .
J: TRBJ1-2
DNA: TGCGCCAGCAGCCAAGATAAAAACTTGCGGGGTCACGGAGTATATGGCTACACCTTC
CDR3: CASSQDKNLRGHGVYGYTF

V: TRBV10-3
size: .
D: .
J: TRBJ2-2
DNA: TGTGCCATCAGTGACAACCGGGCCTTGAACACCGGGGAGCTGTTTTTT
CDR3: CAISDNRALNTGELFF

V: TRBV6-6
size: few
D: .
J: TRBJ1-2
DNA: TGTGCCAGCTTCCAATGGGCTAACTATGGCTACACCTTC
CDR3: CASFQWANYGYTF

V: TRBV7-9
size: .
D: TRBD1
J: TRBJ2-5
DNA: TGTGCCAGCAGCTTACGGGGTAAACAGGGGGTCCAAGAGACCCAGTACTTC
CDR3: CASSLRGKQGVQETQYF

V: TRBV28
size: .
D: .
J: TRBJ2-2
DNA: TGTGCCAGCAACCATTTGGACTACCGGGACACCGGGGAGCTGTTTTTT
CDR3: CASNHLDYRDTGELFF

V: TRBV5-1
size: .
D: TRBD2
J: TRBJ2-5
DNA: TGCGCCAGCAGCCCGGGACTAGCGGGAGGGCCCGGAGAGACCCAGTACTTC
CDR3: CASSPGLAGGPGETQYF

V: TRBV11-2
size: .
D: .
J: TRBJ2-1
DNA: TGTGCCAGCAGTCAGGAAGCGGTCCAGTTCTTC
CDR3: CASSQEAVQFF

V: TRBV28
size: .
D: .
J: TRBJ2-6
DNA: TGTGCCAGCAGTTTTATTCTCCGGGACTCCCGCTCTGGGGCCAACGTCCTGACTTTC
CDR3: CASSFILRDSRSGANVLTF

V: TRBV2
size: .
D: .
J: TRBJ2-5
DNA: TGTGCCAGCAGTTTCGCTGGGGGGACCCAGTACTTC
CDR3: CASSFAGGTQYF

V: TRBV30
size: .
D: TRBD2
J: TRBJ2-7
DNA: TGTGCCTGTACTAGCGGAACCTACGAGCAGTACTTC
CDR3: CACTSGTYEQYF

V: TRBV5-4
size: .
D: TRBD1
J: TRBJ1-3
DNA: TGTGCCAGCAGCCGGGACAGGGCTGGAAACACCATATATTTT
CDR3: CASSRDRAGNTIYF